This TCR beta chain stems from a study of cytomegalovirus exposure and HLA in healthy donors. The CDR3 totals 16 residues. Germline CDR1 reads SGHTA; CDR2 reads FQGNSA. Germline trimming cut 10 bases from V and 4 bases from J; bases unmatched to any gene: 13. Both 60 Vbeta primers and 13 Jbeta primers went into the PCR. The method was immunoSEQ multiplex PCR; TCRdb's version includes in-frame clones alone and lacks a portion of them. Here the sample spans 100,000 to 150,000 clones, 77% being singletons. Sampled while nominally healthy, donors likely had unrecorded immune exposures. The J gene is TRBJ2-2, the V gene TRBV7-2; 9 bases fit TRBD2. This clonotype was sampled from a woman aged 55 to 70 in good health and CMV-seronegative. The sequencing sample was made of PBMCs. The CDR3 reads CANSRRLLAGTGELFF. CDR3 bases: TGTGCCAATTCGAGGCGGTTACTAGCGGGCACCGGGGAGCTGTTTTTT. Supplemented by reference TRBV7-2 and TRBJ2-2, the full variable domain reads GAGVSQSPSNKVTEKGKDVELRCDPISGHTALYWYRQSLGQGLEFLIYFQGNSAPDKSGLPSDRFSAERTGGSVSTLTIQRTQQEDSAVYLCANSRRLLAGTGELFFGEGSRLTVL.